These 18 T cell receptor beta chains came from one sample sequenced in a study of post-analysis software for immune sequencing data. Study results and limitations: Five or six TRBV segments, TRBV5-6, TRBV5-1 and TRBV20-1 among them, were found more frequent in patients than controls.

Their target antigens are unknown. The TCR beta cDNA libraries carried unique molecular identifiers. From the PCR reads, TCRdb called clonotypes with MiXCR, one entry per CDR3 protein. The sample lists some 800,000 distinct CDR3 sequences, more than 45% occurring once. The sample was blood. Receptors originate from a girl between 5 and 17 years old with multiple sclerosis.

This clonotype was detected a few times. The V gene is TRBV6-6, the J gene TRBJ2-7, with TRBD2 identical over 10 bases. The germline V gene encodes CDR1 MNHNY and CDR2 SVGAGI (reference sequence). The CDR3 is made up of 15 amino acids. The V and J ends lost 4 bases and 4 bases, in that order; junction bases with no gene match: 7. The CDR3 region is CASSSLAGAIYEQYF. The DNA of the CDR3 is TGTGCCAGCAGTTCCCTAGCGGGAGCTATATACGAGCAGTACTTC.

The chain joins TRBV11-2 to TRBJ1-4; possible D gene TRBD1, 6 bases. V lost 4 bases and J 4 bases, leaving 10 bases between the germline ends. The CDR3 sequence is 14 residues long. CDR1 and CDR2 (germline): SGHAT, FQNNGV. CDR3 residues: CASSSRGGNEKLFF. CDR3 nucleotides: TGTGCCAGCAGCTCCAGGGGCGGTAATGAAAAACTGTTTTTT.

The gene calls are TRBV2 and TRBJ2-4; weak D call: TRBD2 (5 bases). The J call may be incorrect, as the DNA end agrees better with TRBJ2-5. In germline, CDR1 is SNHLY, CDR2 FYNNEI. This CDR3 contains 15 residues. The CDR3 reads CASSELRGPEETQYF. In DNA form, the CDR3 reads TGTGCCAGCAGTGAACTCAGAGGGCCGGAAGAGACCCAGTACTTC.

In its sample, this clonotype was seen once. This chain joins TRBV4-2 and TRBJ2-1; 14 bases agree with TRBD2. Germline CDR1 LGHNA, CDR2 YNFKEQ. The CDR3 is 16 residues long. Trimming at V came to 10 bases and at J to 2 bases, leaving 7 bases not matched to a gene. DNA for the CDR3: TGTGCCACCCAGGGACTAGCGGGAGAACCCTACAATGAGCAGTTCTTC. Protein: CATQGLAGEPYNEQFF.

The J gene is TRBJ2-3, the V gene TRBV5-5, with D perhaps assigned TRBD1 or TRBD2 (5 bases each). The V gene lost 5 bases and the J gene lost 4 bases, with 11 bases spanning the gap. The CDR3 spans 13 residues. Germline CDR1 is SGHKS and CDR2 is YYEKEE (reference sequence). The CDR3 protein is CASRGVAPDTQYF. The CDR3 region has the DNA TGTGCCAGCAGGGGGGTGGCCCCAGATACGCAGTATTTT. Filled out from reference TRBV5-5 and TRBJ2-3, the complete variable domain reads DAGVTQSPTHLIKTRGQQVTLRCSPISGHKSVSWYQQVLGQGPQFIFQYYEKEERGRGNFPDRFSARQFPNYSSELNVNALLLGDSALYLCASRGVAPDTQYFGPGTRLTVL.

This clonotype occurred a few times. The chain couples TRBV4-1 to TRBJ2-3; D is possibly TRBD1 (6 bases). This CDR3 region has 15 residues. Germline CDR1 reads MGHRA; CDR2 reads YSYEKL. The germline V and J ends were trimmed by 0 bases and 2 bases, with 9 bases remaining between them. This chain's CDR3 is CASSQDPGHTDTQYF. In DNA, the CDR3 is TGCGCCAGCAGCCAAGATCCGGGACACACAGATACGCAGTATTTT.

This sequence joins TRBV27 and TRBJ2-5; the D gene is possibly TRBD1 (6 bases). The CDR3 extends over 15 amino acids. Trimming removed 4 bases from V and 2 bases from J, with 14 bases in between. Germline loops: CDR1 MNHEY, CDR2 SMNVEV (reference sequence). Here the CDR3 reads CASSSSSRGQETQYF. CDR3 nucleotides: TGTGCCAGCAGTTCCTCGAGTAGGGGGCAAGAGACCCAGTACTTC.

This chain links TRBV7-9 with TRBJ2-1; 12 positions match TRBD2. Per the germline V gene, CDR1 is SEHNR and CDR2 is FQNEAQ (reference sequence). The CDR3 has 18 amino acids. V shed 4 bases, J shed 5 bases, and the junction held 12 bases outside the gene matches. CDR3 sequence: CASSSPKTSGRPNNEQFF. DNA for the CDR3: TGTGCCAGCAGCTCCCCCAAAACTAGCGGGAGGCCTAACAATGAGCAGTTCTTC.

The chain links TRBV4-1 to TRBJ1-1, with TRBD1 as a possible D gene (6 bases). Trimming pared 1 base from V and 0 bases from J, leaving 9 bases between. Germline V gene data show CDR1 as MGHRA and CDR2 as YSYEKL. The CDR3 totals 15 residues. CDR3 in amino acids: CASSQADSLNTEAFF. The CDR3 coding sequence is TGCGCCAGCAGCCAAGCGGACAGCTTGAACACTGAAGCTTTCTTT.

This chain links TRBV6-6 with TRBJ1-1, with D maybe TRBD1 (6 bases). Germline CDR1 reads MNHNY; CDR2 reads SVGAGI (reference sequence). The CDR3 extends over 15 amino acids. V was cut by 2 bases and J by 1 base, with 11 bases left in between. The CDR3 is CASSYLGQQNTEAFF. CDR3 DNA: TGTGCCAGCAGTTACCTAGGACAGCAGAACACTGAAGCTTTCTTT.

This clonotype has a handful of counts. The chain is built from TRBV7-9 and TRBJ2-1; a weak D match, TRBD2 (7 bases). Germline values: CDR1 SEHNR, CDR2 FQNEAQ (reference sequence). The CDR3 spans 17 residues. V lost 3 bases to trimming and J lost 2 bases, with 17 bases between them. As DNA, the CDR3 is TGTGCCAGCAGCTTTGGGAGGGGGATGTCAACCTACAATGAGCAGTTCTTC. This encodes CASSFGRGMSTYNEQFF.

V is TRBV7-8 and J is TRBJ2-4; D is unresolved. TRBJ2-7 explains the end of the DNA better; the J call may be wrong. Germline values: CDR1 SGHVS, CDR2 FQNEAQ. CDR3 length: 14 amino acids. This CDR3 reads CASSSRQRIYEQYF. The CDR3 DNA reads TGTGCCAGCAGCTCCCGACAACGAATCTACGAGCAGTACTTC.

This clonotype was recorded a few times. The chain has TRBV24-1 and TRBJ1-2; D uncertain. Looked up from germline, CDR1 is KGHDR and CDR2 is SFDVKD. The ends were cut back, 1 base at V and 4 bases at J, with 0 bases in the middle. The CDR3 length is 11 residues. The CDR3 DNA sequence: TGTGCCACCAGTGATTTCTATGGCTACACCTTC. Amino acids: CATSDFYGYTF.

This clonotype was recorded a few times. The V and J genes are TRBV7-9 and TRBJ2-3; a possible D gene is TRBD2 (6 bases). The CDR3 is made up of 15 amino acids. Germline CDR1 reads SEHNR; CDR2 reads FQNEAQ (reference sequence). Trimming removed 5 bases at V and 2 bases at J, with 14 bases between. The CDR3 loop reads CASSPGTGVTDTQYF. CDR3 bases: TGTGCCAGCAGCCCCGGGACGGGGGTCACAGATACGCAGTATTTT.

The rearrangement links TRBV12-3 or TRBV12-4 to TRBJ2-7; D is ambiguous. There are 14 residues in the CDR3. The V end was cut by 0 bases, the J end by 10 bases, with 16 bases between. The CDR3 loop is CASSLATSPGGQYF. DNA for the CDR3: TGTGCCAGCAGTTTAGCAACCTCCCCGGGTGGCCAGTACTTC.

V is TRBV24-1 and J is TRBJ2-5; D is uncertain. This CDR3 comprises 15 residues. V shed 1 base and J shed 4 bases, with 12 bases lying between them. CDR1 is KGHDR and CDR2 is SFDVKD in the germline V gene. For the CDR3, the DNA is TGTGCCACCAGTGATTTTTTGGCGGACGTAGAGACCCAGTACTTC. This codes for CATSDFLADVETQYF.

This clonotype has a handful of counts. This rearrangement joins TRBV6-8 to TRBJ1-1, with D unclear. CDR1 and CDR2 from the germline V gene are MNHGY and SAAAGT. There are 15 residues in the CDR3. Trimming shortened V by 6 bases and J by 3 bases, and 17 bases separated the two germline ends. The CDR3 DNA sequence: TGTGCCAGCAGCCACCCAAGGTATTATTACACTGAAGCTTTCTTT. It yields the protein CASSHPRYYYTEAFF.

The genes are TRBV10-1 and TRBJ2-1, with TRBD2 as a possible D gene (6 bases). V lost 5 bases, J lost 1 base, and 18 bases lay in between. The CDR3 has 17 residues. Germline CDR1 reads WNHNN; CDR2 reads SYGVQD (reference sequence). The CDR3 bases are TGCGCCAGCAGTCCTACATCGGGAGTAAAATCCTACAATGAGCAGTTCTTC. Residues: CASSPTSGVKSYNEQFF.